This T cell receptor (beta chain) was sequenced for a study of blood T cell repertoires in COVID-19. Study-wide context: In each case, the material was cDNA or gDNA derived from T cells, B-cell-depleted T cells, or PBMCs.

Study processing details: How many nucleated cells were present was estimated from reference gene primer amplification. Repertoires were generated with immunoSEQ multiplex PCR, while TCRdb's copy carries only in-frame clones and drops some. The DNA was the basis for D and trimming; V, J and clone size are from that table. The table includes 180,000 or so clones, 84% detected once. Participants spanned ages about 18 to 89 years and resided in 20 to 30 US areas. Among Cohort 3 donors, those recovered had two negative PCRs, clearance, or symptom resolution. Input material: PBMCs or T cells enriched from blood (not recorded which). This sequence was found in a man over 45 who had recovered from COVID-19.

This CDR3 reads CASSPPEGISGNTIYF. The CDR3 coding sequence is TGTGCCAGCTCACCACCGGAGGGCATCTCTGGAAACACCATATATTTT. J is TRBJ1-3 and V is TRBV18; D remains ambiguous. Germline V gene data show CDR1 as KGHSH and CDR2 as LQKENI. The CDR3 extends over 16 amino acids. The V end was cut by 0 bases, the J end by 0 bases, with 9 bases between.